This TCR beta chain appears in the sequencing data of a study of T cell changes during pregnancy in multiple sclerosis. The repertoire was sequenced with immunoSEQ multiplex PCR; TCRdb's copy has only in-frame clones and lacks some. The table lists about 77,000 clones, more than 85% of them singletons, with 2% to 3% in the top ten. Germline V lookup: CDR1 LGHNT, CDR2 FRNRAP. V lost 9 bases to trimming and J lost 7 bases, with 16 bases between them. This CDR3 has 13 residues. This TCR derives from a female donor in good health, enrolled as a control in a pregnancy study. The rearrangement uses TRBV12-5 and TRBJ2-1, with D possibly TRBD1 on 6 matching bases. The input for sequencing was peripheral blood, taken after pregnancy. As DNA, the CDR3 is TGTGCTAGCTTAAGGGGGTCGATAAATGAGCAGTTCTTC. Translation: CASLRGSINEQFF. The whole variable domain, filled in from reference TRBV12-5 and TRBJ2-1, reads DARVTQTPRHKVTEMGQEVTMRCQPILGHNTVFWYRQTMMQGLELLAYFRNRAPLDDSGMPKDRFSAEMPDATLATLKIQPSEPRDSAVYFCASLRGSINEQFFGPGTRLTVL.